This T cell receptor (beta chain) was observed in a study of patients and donors after allogeneic stem cell transplantation. Using its own MiXCR run on the RT-PCR reads, TCRdb lists one record per CDR3 protein. The repertoire has tens of thousands of distinct CDR3 sequences, roughly 48% of them found once; the top ten carry approximately 66%. This CDR3 contains 15 residues. The germline CDR1 and CDR2 sequences are MNHEY and SVGAGI. V shed 2 bases and J shed 6 bases, with 14 bases lying between them. The chain carries TRBV6-5 and TRBJ1-5, with D maybe TRBD1 (5 bases). The TCR was taken from a human donor who was either an allogeneic HSCT recipient or a stem cell or donor lymphocyte infusion donor (not recorded which). It is not recorded whose cells these are; they may come from a transplant donor. Specimen: blood, either unsorted or a sorted T cell fraction (not recorded which). The CDR3 DNA reads TGTGCCAGCAGTTACAGCGCATCCGGGGGTCAGCCCCAGCATTTT. Translated, it gives CASSYSASGGQPQHF.